This T cell receptor beta chain was identified during a study of blood T cell repertoires in COVID-19. The V and J ends lost 5 bases and 7 bases, in that order; junction bases with no gene match: 3. This CDR3 has 11 amino acids. Germline-derived CDR1 and CDR2 are DFQATT and SNEGSKA (reference sequence). Participants' own reports of clinical history determined their cohort assignment. Per the original methods: Reference gene primers were amplified, and this amplification served to estimate nucleated cell counts. Sequencing was performed with immunoSEQ multiplex PCR; in TCRdb, only in-frame clones are kept and a portion is missing. That table supplies the V and J calls and clone size; D and trimming were determined from the DNA. The sample holds roughly 180,000 clones, 85% seen once.

The sequencing input was PBMCs or T cells enriched from blood (not recorded which). This TCR was recovered from a man aged 35-49 years who had recovered from COVID-19. The chain is built from TRBV20-1 and TRBJ2-3, with TRBD2 matching 7 bases. CDR3 bases: TGCAGTGCTGTGGGAGGGCATACGCAGTATTTT. This sequence encodes CSAVGGHTQYF.